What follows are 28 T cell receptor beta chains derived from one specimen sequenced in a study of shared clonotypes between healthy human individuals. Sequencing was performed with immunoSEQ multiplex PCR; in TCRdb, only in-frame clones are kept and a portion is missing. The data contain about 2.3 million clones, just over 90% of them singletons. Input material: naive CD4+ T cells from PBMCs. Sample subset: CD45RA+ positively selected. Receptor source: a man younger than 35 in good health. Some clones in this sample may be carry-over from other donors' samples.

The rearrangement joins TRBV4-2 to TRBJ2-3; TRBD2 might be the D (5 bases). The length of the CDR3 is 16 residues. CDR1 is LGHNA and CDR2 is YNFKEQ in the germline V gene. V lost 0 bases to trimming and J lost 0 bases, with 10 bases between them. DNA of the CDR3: TGTGCCAGCAGCCAAGAAGCCGGGATGAGCACAGATACGCAGTATTTT. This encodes CASSQEAGMSTDTQYF.

The CDR3 nucleotides are TGTGCCAGCAGCCCCCTGGTGGGGGCCAACGTCCTGACTTTC. Its protein is CASSPLVGANVLTF. The chain has TRBV9 and TRBJ2-6; D is uncertain. This CDR3 spans 14 amino acids. Trimming left V 4 bases short and J 4 bases short, with 9 bases between. Germline CDR1 SGDLS, CDR2 YYNGEE.

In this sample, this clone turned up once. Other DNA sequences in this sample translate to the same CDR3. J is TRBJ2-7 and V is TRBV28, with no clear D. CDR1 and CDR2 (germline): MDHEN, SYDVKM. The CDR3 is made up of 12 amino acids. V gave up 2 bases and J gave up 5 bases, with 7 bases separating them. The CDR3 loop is CASSLLFNEQYF. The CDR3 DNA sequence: TGTGCCAGCAGTTTACTGTTTAACGAGCAGTACTTC.

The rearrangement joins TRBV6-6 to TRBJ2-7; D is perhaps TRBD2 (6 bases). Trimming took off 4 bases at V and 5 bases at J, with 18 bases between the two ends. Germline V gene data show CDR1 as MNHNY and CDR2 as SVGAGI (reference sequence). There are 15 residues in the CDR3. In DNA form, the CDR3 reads TGTGCCAGCAGTTGGTCGAGAGGAGGGCCCCACGAGCAGTACTTC. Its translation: CASSWSRGGPHEQYF.

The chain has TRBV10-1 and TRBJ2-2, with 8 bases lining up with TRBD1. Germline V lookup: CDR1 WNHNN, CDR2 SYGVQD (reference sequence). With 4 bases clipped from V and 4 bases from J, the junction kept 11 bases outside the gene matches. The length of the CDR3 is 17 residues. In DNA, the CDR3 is TGCGCCAGCAGTGTCGGACAGGGCCGGTCGGGCACCGGGGAGCTGTTTTTT. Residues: CASSVGQGRSGTGELFF.

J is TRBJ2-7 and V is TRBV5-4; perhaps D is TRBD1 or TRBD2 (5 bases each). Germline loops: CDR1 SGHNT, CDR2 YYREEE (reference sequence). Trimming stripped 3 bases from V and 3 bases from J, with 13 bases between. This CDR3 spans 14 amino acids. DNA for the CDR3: TGTGCCAGCAGCTCTACGGGGCCCTACTACGAGCAGTACTTC. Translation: CASSSTGPYYEQYF.

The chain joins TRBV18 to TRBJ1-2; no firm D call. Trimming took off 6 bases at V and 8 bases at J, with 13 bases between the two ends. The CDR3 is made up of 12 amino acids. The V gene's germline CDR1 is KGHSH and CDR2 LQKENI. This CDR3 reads CASSAAAGGYTF. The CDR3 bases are TGTGCCAGCTCCGCCGCCGCGGGGGGCTACACCTTC.

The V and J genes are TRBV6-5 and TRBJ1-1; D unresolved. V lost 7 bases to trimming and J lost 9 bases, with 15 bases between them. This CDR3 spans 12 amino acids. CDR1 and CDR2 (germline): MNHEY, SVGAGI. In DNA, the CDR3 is TGTGCCAGCACCTCTCGCGGTTCTAAAGCTTTCTTT. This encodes CASTSRGSKAFF.

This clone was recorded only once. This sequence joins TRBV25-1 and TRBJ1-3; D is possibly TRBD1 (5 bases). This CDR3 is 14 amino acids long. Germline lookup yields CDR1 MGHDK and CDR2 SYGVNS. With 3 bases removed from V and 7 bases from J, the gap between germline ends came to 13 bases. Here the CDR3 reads CASSDMGRGNTIYF. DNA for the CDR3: TGTGCCAGCAGTGATATGGGACGGGGGAACACCATATATTTT.

Written as DNA, the CDR3 is TGCGCCAGCAGCTTGGGGGGTCTAGCGGGAGGGTCCTACAATGAGCAGTTCTTC. Amino acids: CASSLGGLAGGSYNEQFF. The V gene is TRBV5-1, the J gene TRBJ2-1; TRBD2 matches at 12 bases. The CDR3 spans 18 residues. V gave up 0 bases and J gave up 1 base; unmatched junction bases: 5. Germline V gene lookup returns CDR1 SGHRS and CDR2 YFSETQ.

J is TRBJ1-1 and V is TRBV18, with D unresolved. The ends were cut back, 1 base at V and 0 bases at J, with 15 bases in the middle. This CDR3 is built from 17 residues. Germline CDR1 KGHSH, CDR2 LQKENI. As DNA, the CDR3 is TGTGCCAGCTCACCACGCCCCCCAGCAGAAATGAACACTGAAGCTTTCTTT. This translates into CASSPRPPAEMNTEAFF.

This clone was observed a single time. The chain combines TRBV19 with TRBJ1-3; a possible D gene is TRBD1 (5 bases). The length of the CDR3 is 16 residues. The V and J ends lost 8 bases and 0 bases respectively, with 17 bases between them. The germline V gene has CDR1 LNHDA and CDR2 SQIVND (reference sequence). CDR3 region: CASLPSRVNSGNTIYF. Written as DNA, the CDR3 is TGTGCCAGTTTACCTTCCAGGGTTAACTCTGGAAACACCATATATTTT.

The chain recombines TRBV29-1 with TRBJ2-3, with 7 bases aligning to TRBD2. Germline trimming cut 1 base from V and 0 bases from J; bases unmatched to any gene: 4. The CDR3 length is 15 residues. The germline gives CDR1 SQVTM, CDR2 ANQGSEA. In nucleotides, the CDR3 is TGCAGCGTTGAAGGGTGGCGGGGGAGCACAGATACGCAGTATTTT. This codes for CSVEGWRGSTDTQYF.

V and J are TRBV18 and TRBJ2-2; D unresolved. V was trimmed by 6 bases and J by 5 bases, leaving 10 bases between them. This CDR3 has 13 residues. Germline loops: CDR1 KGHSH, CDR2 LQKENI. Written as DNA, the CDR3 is TGTGCCAGCTCCAAAGAGTCGACCGGGGAGCTGTTTTTT. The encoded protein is CASSKESTGELFF.

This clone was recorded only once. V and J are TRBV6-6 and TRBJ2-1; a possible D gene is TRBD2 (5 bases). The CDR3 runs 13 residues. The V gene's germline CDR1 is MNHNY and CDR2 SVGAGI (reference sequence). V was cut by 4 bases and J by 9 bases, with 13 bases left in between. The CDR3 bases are TGTGCCAGCAGTTTTACGGGATTGGGTGAGCAGTTCTTC. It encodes CASSFTGLGEQFF.

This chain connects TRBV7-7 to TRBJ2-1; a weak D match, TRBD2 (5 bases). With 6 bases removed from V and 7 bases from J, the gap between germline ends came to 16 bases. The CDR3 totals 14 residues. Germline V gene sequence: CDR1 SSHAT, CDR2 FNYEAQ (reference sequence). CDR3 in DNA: TGTGCCAGCAGTTCCAACCTAGCCGGGAATGAGCAGTTCTTC. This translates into CASSSNLAGNEQFF.

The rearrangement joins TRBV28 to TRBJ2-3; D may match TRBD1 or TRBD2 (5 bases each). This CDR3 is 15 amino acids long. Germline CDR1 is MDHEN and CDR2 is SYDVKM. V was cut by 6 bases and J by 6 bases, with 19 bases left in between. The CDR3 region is CASRPGPPWGDTQYF. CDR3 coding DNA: TGTGCCAGCAGACCCGGGCCCCCTTGGGGGGATACGCAGTATTTT. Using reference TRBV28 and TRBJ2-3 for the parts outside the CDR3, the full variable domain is DVKVTQSSRYLVKRTGEKVFLECVQDMDHENMFWYRQDPGLGLRLIYFSYDVKMKEKGDIPEGYSVSREKKERFSLILESASTNQTSMYLCASRPGPPWGDTQYFGPGTRLTVL.

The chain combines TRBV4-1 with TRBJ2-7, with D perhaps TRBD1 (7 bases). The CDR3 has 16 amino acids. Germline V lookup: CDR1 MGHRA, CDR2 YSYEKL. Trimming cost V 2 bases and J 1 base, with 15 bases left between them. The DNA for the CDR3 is TGCGCCAGCAGCCAACCCACGGGGGACAGATCCTACGAGCAGTACTTC. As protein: CASSQPTGDRSYEQYF.

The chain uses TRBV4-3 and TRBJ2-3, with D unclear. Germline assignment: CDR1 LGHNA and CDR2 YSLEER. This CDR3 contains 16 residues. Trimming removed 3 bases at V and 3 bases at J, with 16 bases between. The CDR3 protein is CASSQDGRLKTDTQYF. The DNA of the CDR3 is TGCGCCAGCAGCCAGGACGGCCGGCTGAAAACAGATACGCAGTATTTT.

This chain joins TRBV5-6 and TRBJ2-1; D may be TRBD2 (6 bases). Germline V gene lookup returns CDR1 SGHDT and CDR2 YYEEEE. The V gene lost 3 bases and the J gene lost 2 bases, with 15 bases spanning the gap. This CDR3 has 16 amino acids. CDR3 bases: TGTGCCAGCAGCTCCCTGGAGGTAGCGGCCTACAATGAGCAGTTCTTC. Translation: CASSSLEVAAYNEQFF.

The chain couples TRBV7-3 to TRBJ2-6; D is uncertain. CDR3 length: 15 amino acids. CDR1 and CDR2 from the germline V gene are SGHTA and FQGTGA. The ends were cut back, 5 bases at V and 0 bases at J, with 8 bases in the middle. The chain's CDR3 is CASSPRSSGANVLTF. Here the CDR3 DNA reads TGTGCCAGCAGCCCCCGATCCTCTGGGGCCAACGTCCTGACTTTC. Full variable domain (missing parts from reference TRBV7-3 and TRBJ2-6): GAGVSQTPSNKVTEKGKYVELRCDPISGHTALYWYRQSLGQGPEFLIYFQGTGAADDSGLPNDRFFAVRPEGSVSTLKIQRTERGDSAVYLCASSPRSSGANVLTFGAGSRLTVL.

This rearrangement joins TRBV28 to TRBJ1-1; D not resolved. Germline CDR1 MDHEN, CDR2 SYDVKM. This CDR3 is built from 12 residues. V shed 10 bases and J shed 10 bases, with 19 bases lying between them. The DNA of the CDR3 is TGTGCCACAGTGGTGGACCCACTTATAGCTTTCTTT. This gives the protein CATVVDPLIAFF.

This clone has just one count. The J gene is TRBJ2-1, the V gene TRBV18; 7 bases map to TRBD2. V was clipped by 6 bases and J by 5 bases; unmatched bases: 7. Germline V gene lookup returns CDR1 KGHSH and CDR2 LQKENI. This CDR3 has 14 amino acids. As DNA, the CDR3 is TGTGCCAGCTCCGCGGGACTACCTCACAATGAGCAGTTCTTC. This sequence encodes CASSAGLPHNEQFF.

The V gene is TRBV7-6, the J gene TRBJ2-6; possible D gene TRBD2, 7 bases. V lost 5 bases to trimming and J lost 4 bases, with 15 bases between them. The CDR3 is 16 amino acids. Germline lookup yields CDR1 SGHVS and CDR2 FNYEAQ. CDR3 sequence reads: CASSPEGGAGANVLTF. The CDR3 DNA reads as TGTGCCAGCAGCCCCGAGGGGGGGGCCGGGGCCAACGTCCTGACTTTC.

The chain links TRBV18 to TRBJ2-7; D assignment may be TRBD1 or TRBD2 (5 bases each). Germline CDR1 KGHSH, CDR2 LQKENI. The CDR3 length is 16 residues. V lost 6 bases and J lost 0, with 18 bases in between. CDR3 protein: CASSEGLAELSYEQYF. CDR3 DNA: TGTGCCAGCTCCGAGGGGTTAGCCGAGCTCTCCTACGAGCAGTACTTC.

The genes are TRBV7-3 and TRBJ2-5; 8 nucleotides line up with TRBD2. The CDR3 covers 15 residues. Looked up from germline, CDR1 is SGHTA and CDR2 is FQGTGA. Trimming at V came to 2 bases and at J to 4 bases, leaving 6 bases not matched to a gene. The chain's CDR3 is CASSLSSGSSETQYF. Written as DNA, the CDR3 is TGTGCCAGCAGCTTATCCAGCGGGAGTTCAGAGACCCAGTACTTC.

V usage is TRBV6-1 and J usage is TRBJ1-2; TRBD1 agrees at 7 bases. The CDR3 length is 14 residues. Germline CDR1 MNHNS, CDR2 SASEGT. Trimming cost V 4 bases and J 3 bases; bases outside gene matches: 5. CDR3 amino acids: CASSVQGQHYGYTF. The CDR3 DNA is TGTGCCAGCAGTGTACAGGGACAGCACTATGGCTACACCTTC.

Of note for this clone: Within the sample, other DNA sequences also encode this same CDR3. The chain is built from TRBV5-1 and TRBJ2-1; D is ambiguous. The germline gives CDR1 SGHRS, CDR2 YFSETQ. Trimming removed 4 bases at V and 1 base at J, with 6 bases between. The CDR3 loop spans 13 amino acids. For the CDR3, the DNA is TGCGCCAGCAGCGCAGATTCCTACAATGAGCAGTTCTTC. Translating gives CASSADSYNEQFF.